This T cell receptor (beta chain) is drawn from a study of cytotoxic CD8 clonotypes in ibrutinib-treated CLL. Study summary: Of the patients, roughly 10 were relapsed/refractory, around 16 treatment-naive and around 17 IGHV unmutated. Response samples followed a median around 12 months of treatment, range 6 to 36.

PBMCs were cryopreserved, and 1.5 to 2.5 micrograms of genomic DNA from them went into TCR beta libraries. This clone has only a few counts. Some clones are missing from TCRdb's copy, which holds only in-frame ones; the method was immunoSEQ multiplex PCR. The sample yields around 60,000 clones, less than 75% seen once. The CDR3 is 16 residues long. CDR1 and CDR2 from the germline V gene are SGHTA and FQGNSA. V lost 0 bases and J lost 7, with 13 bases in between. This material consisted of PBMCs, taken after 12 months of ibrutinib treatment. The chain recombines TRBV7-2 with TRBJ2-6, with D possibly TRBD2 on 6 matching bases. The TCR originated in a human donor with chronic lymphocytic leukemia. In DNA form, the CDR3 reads TGTGCCAGCAGCTTAGCCGGCGGGGTTGGTGCCAACGTCCTGACTTTC. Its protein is CASSLAGGVGANVLTF.